A selection of T cell receptor beta chains follows, all from one sample in a study of T cells in lung cancer brain metastases. Clones were sequenced by immunoSEQ multiplex PCR, and TCRdb holds only the in-frame ones, with some missing. The sample shows roughly 2,500 clones, 80% to 95% of them seen only once. Material: tumor tissue from the primary lung tumor. The receptors shown here come from a man between 65 and 85 years old with non-small cell lung cancer. CDR3s include the opening cysteine and the closing phenylalanine or tryptophan. Each record gives: J gene, V gene, D gene, clone size, CDR3 protein, CDR3 DNA. A D gene is named only where the DNA matches it firmly. Rows may omit the clone size; those that give it use once, few, many or a size class.

>TRBJ1-2|TRBV4-2|TRBD1|NA
CASSQGDSSYGYTF
TGTGCCAGCAGCCAAGGGGACAGTTCCTATGGCTACACCTTC
>TRBJ2-1|TRBV4-3|TRBD2|NA
CASSQDGLAGAVSSYNEQFF
TGCGCCAGCAGCCAAGACGGGCTAGCGGGGGCGGTAAGCTCCTACAATGAGCAGTTCTTC
>TRBJ1-1|TRBV9|NA|NA
CASSVDTMNTEAFF
TGTGCCAGCAGCGTAGACACTATGAACACTGAAGCTTTCTTT
>TRBJ2-5|TRBV6-1|TRBD2|NA
CASSARDYEGTQYF
TGTGCCAGCAGTGCCCGGGACTACGAGGGGACCCAGTACTTC
>TRBJ1-5|TRBV29-1|NA|NA
CSVHHPTGLYSNQPQHF
TGCAGCGTCCATCACCCGACAGGTCTTTATAGCAATCAGCCCCAGCATTTT
>TRBJ1-6|TRBV10-1|NA|once
CASSESEGRRPLHF
TGCGCCAGCAGTGAGTCGGAGGGTCGAAGACCCCTCCACTTT
>TRBJ2-2|TRBV7-7|TRBD2|NA
CTSSSSGTGELFF
TGTACCAGCAGCTCTAGCGGGACCGGGGAGCTGTTTTTT
>TRBJ2-3|TRBV10-2|NA|NA
CASTDKNTDTQYF
TGCGCCAGCACGGATAAAAACACAGATACGCAGTATTTT
>TRBJ1-2|TRBV29-1|NA|NA
CSVVHLSNYGYIF
TGCAGCGTCGTACACCTCAGTAACTATGGCTACATCTTC
>TRBJ2-7|TRBV5-6|TRBD1|NA
CASSLGPGQITIEQYF
TGTGCCAGCAGCTTAGGTCCGGGACAGATAACTATCGAGCAGTACTTC
>TRBJ2-7|TRBV5-6|NA|NA
CASSLGQSAYEQYF
TGTGCCAGCAGCTTGGGACAGTCCGCCTACGAGCAGTACTTC
>TRBJ2-3|TRBV5-1|TRBD2|NA
CASSPPLAGGDTDTQYF
TGCGCCAGCAGCCCCCCACTAGCGGGGGGGGACACAGATACGCAGTATTTT
>TRBJ2-1|TRBV29-1|TRBD1|NA
CSTQQGAAYNEQFF
TGCAGCACACAACAGGGGGCGGCTTACAATGAGCAGTTCTTC
>TRBJ1-5|TRBV11-2|TRBD1|NA
CASSPGQGGQPQHF
TGTGCCAGCAGCCCCGGACAGGGGGGTCAGCCCCAGCATTTT
>TRBJ2-2|TRBV7-9|TRBD1|NA
CASSSRQGNTGELFF
TGTGCCAGCAGCTCTCGACAGGGGAACACCGGGGAGCTGTTTTTT
>TRBJ2-3|TRBV9|NA|NA
CASSVAPGRTDTQYF
TGTGCCAGCAGCGTAGCTCCCGGTAGGACAGATACGCAGTATTTT
>TRBJ2-5|TRBV11-2|TRBD2|NA
CASSLDRRGSQYF
TGTGCCAGCAGCTTAGACAGGCGGGGGTCCCAGTACTTC
>TRBJ2-1|TRBV5-4|NA|NA
CASSLANQNYNEQFF
TGTGCCAGCAGCTTGGCCAACCAGAACTACAATGAACAGTTCTTC
>TRBJ2-6|TRBV9|NA|NA
CASSVLDAFSGANVLTF
TGTGCCAGCAGCGTATTAGACGCATTCTCTGGGGCCAACGTCCTGACTTTC
>TRBJ2-7|TRBV29-1|NA|NA
CSVRTGGPSYEQYF
TGCAGCGTTCGGACTGGGGGGCCCTCCTACGAGCAGTACTTC
>TRBJ2-3|TRBV7-2|NA|NA
CASSVTRSDTQYF
TGTGCCAGCAGCGTGACCAGGTCAGATACGCAGTATTTT
>TRBJ1-1|TRBV30|NA|NA
CAWAESLEAFF
TGTGCCTGGGCGGAGTCCCTTGAAGCTTTCTTT
>TRBJ2-2|TRBV6-5|NA|NA
CASSYSRTGELFF
TGTGCCAGCAGTTACTCGCGCACCGGGGAGCTGTTTTTT
>TRBJ2-7|TRBV7-6|NA|NA
CASSPSTGPYEQYF
TGTGCCAGCAGTCCCTCGACAGGTCCCTACGAGCAGTACTTC
>TRBJ2-3|TRBV29-1|TRBD1|NA
CSAETGADTQYF
TGCAGCGCCGAAACAGGGGCAGATACGCAGTATTTT
>TRBJ2-1|TRBV7-8|NA|NA
CASSLDKNNEQFF
TGTGCCAGCAGCTTGGACAAAAACAATGAGCAGTTCTTC
>TRBJ2-2|TRBV4-3|NA|NA
CASSLRGSGELFF
TGCGCCAGCAGCCTGAGGGGGTCCGGGGAGCTGTTTTTT
>TRBJ1-1|TRBV29-1|NA|NA
CSVQRGDTEAFF
TGCAGCGTTCAACGGGGGGACACTGAAGCTTTCTTT
>TRBJ2-3|TRBV4-3|TRBD1|NA
CASSQGQGRTDTQYF
TGCGCCAGCAGCCAAGGACAGGGTCGCACAGATACGCAGTATTTT